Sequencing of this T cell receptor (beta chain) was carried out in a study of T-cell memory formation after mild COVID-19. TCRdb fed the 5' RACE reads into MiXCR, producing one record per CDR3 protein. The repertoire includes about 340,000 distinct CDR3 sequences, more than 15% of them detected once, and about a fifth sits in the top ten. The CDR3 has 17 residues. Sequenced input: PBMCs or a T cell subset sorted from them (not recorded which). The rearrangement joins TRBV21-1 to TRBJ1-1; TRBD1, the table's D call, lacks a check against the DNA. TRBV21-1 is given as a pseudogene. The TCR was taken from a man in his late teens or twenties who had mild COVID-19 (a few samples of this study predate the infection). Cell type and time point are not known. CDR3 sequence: CASSKNTGDTQNTEAFF. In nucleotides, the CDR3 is TGTGCCAGCAGCAAAAATACGGGGGACACTCAGAACACTGAAGCTTTCTTT.